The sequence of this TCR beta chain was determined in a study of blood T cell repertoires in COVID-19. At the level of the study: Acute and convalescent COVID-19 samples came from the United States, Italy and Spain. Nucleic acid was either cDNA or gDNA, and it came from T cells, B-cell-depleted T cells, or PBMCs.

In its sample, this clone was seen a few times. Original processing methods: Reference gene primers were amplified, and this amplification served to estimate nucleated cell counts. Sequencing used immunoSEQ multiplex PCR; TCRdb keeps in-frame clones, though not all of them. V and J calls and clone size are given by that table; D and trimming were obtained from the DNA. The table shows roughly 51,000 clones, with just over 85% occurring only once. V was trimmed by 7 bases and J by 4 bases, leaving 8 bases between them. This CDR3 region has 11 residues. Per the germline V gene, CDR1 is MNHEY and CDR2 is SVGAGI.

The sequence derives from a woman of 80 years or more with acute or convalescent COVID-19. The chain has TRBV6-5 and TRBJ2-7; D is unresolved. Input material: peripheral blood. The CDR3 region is CASTADYEQYF. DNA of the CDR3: TGTGCCAGCACCGCGGATTACGAGCAGTACTTC.